This T cell receptor (beta chain) is drawn from a study of response to subunit inactivated influenza vaccine. TCRdb used MiXCR to reprocess the RT-PCR reads, holding one entry per CDR3 protein. Of about 610,000 distinct CDR3 sequences in the sample, 13% to 15% were seen once. Germline values: CDR1 KGHDR, CDR2 SFDVKD. V dropped 1 base and J dropped 7 bases, with 6 bases sitting between them. The CDR3 totals 13 residues. Only a few counts were recorded for this clonotype. Its antigen is as yet unknown. Findings and caveats of the study: Researchers suggested that each seasonal influenza vaccination recruits few new T cells.

This receptor was identified in a man aged 45 to 65 who received an inactivated influenza vaccine. This sequence joins TRBV24-1 and TRBJ2-2; D remains unclear. The starting material was PBMCs from blood, obtained 11 to 12 days after vaccination. The CDR3 loop reads CATSDFGDGELFF. DNA of the CDR3: TGTGCCACCAGTGATTTTGGAGACGGGGAGCTGTTTTTT.